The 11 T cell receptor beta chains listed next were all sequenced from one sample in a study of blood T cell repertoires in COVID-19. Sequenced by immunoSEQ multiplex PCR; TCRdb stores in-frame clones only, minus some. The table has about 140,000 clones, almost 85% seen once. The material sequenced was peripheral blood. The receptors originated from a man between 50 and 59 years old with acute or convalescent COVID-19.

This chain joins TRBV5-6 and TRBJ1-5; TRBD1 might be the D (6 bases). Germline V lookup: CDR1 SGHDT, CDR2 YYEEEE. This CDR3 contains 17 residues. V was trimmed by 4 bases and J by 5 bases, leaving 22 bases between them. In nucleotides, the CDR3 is TGTGCCAGCAGCCTACGCACCGGGACAAAAAACTATCAGCCCCAGCATTTT. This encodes CASSLRTGTKNYQPQHF.

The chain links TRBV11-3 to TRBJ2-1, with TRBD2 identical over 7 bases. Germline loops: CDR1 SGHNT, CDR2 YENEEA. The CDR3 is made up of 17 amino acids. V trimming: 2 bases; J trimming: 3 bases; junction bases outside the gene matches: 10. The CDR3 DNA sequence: TGTGCCAGCAGCTTAACATCCGACGCTAGCGGCTACAATGAGCAGTTCTTC. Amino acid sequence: CASSLTSDASGYNEQFF.

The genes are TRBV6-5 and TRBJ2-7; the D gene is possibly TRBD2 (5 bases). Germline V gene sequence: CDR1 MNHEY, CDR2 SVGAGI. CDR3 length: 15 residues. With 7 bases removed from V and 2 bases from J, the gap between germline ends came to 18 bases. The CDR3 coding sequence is TGTGCCAGCACTTCTCCTAGCCTCGCAACCTACGAGCAGTACTTC. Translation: CASTSPSLATYEQYF.

This CDR3 is CASSQDRGYGYTF. The CDR3 DNA follows: TGTGCCAGCAGCCAAGATAGGGGGTACGGCTACACCTTC. V is TRBV3-1 (or the pseudogene TRBV3-2) and J is TRBJ1-2, with TRBD1 as a possible D gene (6 bases). Germline V gene sequence: CDR1 LGHDT, CDR2 YNNKEL (reference sequence). Trimming cost V 0 bases and J 8 bases, with 10 bases left between them. The CDR3 covers 13 residues.

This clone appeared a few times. The CDR3 region has the DNA TGCGCCAGCAGCTTGGCCCCGGGTGACGCCTACGAGCAGTACTTC. Protein: CASSLAPGDAYEQYF. This rearrangement joins TRBV5-1 to TRBJ2-7, with no clear D. Germline V CDR1 and CDR2: SGHRS, YFSETQ. The CDR3 extends over 15 amino acids. V lost 0 bases, J lost 2 bases, and 12 bases lay in between.

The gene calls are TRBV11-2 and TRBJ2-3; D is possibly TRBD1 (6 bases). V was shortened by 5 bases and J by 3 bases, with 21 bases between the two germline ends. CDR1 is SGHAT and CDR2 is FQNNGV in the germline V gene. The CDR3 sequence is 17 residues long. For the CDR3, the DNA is TGTGCCAGCAGCCAACAGGGACAACGGTTAATAACAGATACGCAGTATTTT. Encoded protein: CASSQQGQRLITDTQYF. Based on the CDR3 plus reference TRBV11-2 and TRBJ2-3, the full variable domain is EAGVAQSPRYKIIEKRQSVAFWCNPISGHATLYWYQQILGQGPKLLIQFQNNGVVDDSQLPKDRFSAERLKGVDSTLKIQPAKLEDSAVYLCASSQQGQRLITDTQYFGPGTRLTVL.

Here the CDR3 reads CASSQEQGTNTEAFF. The CDR3, as DNA: TGCGCCAGCAGCCAAGAGCAGGGAACCAACACTGAAGCTTTCTTT. The chain has TRBV4-1 and TRBJ1-1; D perhaps matches TRBD1 (5 bases). CDR1 is MGHRA and CDR2 is YSYEKL in the germline V gene. The V and J ends lost 0 bases and 2 bases respectively, with 10 bases between them. CDR3 length: 15 amino acids.

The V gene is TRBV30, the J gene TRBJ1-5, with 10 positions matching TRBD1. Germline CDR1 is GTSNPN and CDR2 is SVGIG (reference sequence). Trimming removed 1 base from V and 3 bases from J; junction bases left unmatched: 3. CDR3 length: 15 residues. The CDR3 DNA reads TGTGCCTGGAGTGCCGGGACAGGGGTCAATCAGCCCCAGCATTTT. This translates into CAWSAGTGVNQPQHF.

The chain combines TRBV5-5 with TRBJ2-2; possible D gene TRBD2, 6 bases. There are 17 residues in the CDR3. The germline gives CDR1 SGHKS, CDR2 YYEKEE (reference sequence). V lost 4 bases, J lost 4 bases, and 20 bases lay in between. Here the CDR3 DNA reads TGTGCCAGCAGCCTCCCAATTGCTAGCGAAACCACCGGGGAGCTGTTTTTT. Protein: CASSLPIASETTGELFF.

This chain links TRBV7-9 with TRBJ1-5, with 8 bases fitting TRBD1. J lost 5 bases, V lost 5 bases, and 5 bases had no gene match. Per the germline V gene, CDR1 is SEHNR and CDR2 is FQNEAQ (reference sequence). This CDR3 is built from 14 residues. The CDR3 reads CASSPQGADQPQHF. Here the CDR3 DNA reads TGTGCCAGCAGCCCTCAGGGGGCAGATCAGCCCCAGCATTTT.

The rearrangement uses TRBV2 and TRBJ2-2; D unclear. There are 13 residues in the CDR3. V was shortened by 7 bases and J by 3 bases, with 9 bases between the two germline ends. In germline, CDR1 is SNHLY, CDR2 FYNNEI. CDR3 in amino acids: CASTEADTGELFF. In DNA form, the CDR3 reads TGTGCCAGCACCGAGGCAGACACCGGGGAGCTGTTTTTT.